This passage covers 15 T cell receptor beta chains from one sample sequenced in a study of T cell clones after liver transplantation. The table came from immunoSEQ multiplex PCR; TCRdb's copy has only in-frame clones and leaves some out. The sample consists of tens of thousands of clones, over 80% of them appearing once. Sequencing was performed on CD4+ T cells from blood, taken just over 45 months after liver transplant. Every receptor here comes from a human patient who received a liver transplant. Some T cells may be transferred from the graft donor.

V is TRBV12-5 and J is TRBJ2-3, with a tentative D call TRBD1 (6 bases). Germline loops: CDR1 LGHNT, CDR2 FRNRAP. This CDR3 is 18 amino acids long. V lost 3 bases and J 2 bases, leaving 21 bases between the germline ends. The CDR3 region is CASGFRGKHPPYTDTQYF. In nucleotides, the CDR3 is TGTGCTAGTGGTTTTAGGGGGAAACATCCCCCCTACACAGATACGCAGTATTTT. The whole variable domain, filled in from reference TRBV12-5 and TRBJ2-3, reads DARVTQTPRHKVTEMGQEVTMRCQPILGHNTVFWYRQTMMQGLELLAYFRNRAPLDDSGMPKDRFSAEMPDATLATLKIQPSEPRDSAVYFCASGFRGKHPPYTDTQYFGPGTRLTVL.

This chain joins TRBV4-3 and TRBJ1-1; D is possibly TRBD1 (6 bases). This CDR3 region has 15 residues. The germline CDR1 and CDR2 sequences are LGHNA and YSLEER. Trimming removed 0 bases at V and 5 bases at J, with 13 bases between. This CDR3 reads CASSQDQRGWTEAFF. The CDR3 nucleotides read TGCGCCAGCAGCCAAGATCAGAGGGGGTGGACTGAAGCTTTCTTT.

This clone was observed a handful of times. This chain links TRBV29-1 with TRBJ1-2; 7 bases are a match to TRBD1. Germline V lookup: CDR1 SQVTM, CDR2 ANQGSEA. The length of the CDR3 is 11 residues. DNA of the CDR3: TGCATTACAGGGGCTAAACGCGGCTACACCTTC. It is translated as CITGAKRGYTF.

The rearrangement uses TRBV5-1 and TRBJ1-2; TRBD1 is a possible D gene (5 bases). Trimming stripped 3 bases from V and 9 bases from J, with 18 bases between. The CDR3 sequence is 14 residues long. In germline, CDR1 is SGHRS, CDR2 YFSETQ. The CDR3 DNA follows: TGCGCCAGCAGCTCTACGACTGGGGGAGGACGCTACACCTTC. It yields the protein CASSSTTGGGRYTF.

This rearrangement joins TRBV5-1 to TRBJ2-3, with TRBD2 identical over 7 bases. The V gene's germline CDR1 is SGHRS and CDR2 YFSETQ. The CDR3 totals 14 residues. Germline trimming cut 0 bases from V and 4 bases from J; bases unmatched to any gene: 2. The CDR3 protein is CASSLGAGPDTQYF. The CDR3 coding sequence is TGCGCCAGCAGCTTGGGAGCGGGACCAGATACGCAGTATTTT.

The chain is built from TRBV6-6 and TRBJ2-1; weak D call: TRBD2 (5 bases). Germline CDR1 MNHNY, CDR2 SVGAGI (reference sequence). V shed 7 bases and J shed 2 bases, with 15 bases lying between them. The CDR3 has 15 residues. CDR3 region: CASTWRSGTYNEQFF. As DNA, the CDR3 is TGTGCCAGCACTTGGCGGAGCGGTACCTACAATGAGCAGTTCTTC.

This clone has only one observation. The chain's CDR3 is CASSPTTSGVRSEQFF. In DNA form, the CDR3 reads TGTGCCAGCAGCCCAACAACTAGCGGGGTCCGAAGTGAGCAGTTCTTC. The V and J genes are TRBV7-9 and TRBJ2-1; TRBD2 matches at 10 bases. With V trimmed by 5 bases and J by 9 bases, 13 bases remained unmatched. CDR3 length: 16 amino acids. CDR1 is SEHNR and CDR2 is FQNEAQ in the germline V gene (reference sequence).

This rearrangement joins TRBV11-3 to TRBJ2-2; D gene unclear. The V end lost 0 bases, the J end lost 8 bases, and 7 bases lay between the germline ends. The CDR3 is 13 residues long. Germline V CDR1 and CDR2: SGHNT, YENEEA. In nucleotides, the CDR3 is TGTGCCAGCAGCTTAGATCGGGCAGGGGAGCTGTTTTTT. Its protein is CASSLDRAGELFF.

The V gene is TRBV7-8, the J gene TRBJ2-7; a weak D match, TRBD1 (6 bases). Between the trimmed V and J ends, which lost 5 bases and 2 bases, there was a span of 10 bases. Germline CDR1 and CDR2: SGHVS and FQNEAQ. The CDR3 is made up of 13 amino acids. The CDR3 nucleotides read TGTGCCAGCAGCCGAGGGGGTCCCTACGAGCAGTACTTC. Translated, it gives CASSRGGPYEQYF.

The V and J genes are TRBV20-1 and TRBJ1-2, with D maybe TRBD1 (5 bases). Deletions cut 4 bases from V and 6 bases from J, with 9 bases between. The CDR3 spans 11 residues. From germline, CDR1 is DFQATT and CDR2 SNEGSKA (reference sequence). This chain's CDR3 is CSATRGNGYTF. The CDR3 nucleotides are TGCAGTGCTACCCGGGGGAATGGCTACACCTTC.

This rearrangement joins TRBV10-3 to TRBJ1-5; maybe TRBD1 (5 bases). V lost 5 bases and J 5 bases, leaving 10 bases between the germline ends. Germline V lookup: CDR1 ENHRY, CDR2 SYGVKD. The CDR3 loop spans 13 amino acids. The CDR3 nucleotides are TGTGCCATCAGTAAAGGGGAGTATCAGCCCCAGCATTTT. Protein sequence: CAISKGEYQPQHF.

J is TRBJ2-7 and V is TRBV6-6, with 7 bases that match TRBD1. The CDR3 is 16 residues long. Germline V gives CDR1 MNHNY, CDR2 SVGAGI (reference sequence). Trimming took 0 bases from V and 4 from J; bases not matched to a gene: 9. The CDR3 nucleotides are TGTGCCAGCAGTTACTCGACGGCAGGGGGTGGTTACGAGCAGTACTTC. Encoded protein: CASSYSTAGGGYEQYF.

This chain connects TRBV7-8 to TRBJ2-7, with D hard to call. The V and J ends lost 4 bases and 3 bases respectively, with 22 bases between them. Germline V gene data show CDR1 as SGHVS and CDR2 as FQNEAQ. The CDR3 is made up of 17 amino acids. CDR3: CASSSLGLVVSGYEQYF. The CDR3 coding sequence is TGTGCCAGCAGCTCCCTAGGCCTCGTGGTCTCGGGCTACGAGCAGTACTTC.

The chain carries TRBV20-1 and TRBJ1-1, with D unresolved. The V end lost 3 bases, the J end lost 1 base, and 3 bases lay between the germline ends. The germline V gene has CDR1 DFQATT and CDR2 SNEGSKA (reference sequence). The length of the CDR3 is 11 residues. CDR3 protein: CSASPNTEAFF. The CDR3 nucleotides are TGCAGTGCTAGTCCGAACACTGAAGCTTTCTTT.

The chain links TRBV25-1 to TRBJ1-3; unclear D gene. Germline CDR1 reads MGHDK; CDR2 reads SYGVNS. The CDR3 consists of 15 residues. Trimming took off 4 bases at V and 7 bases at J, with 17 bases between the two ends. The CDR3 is CASSGQASPANTIYF. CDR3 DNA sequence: TGTGCCAGCAGTGGCCAGGCATCGCCGGCCAACACCATATATTTT. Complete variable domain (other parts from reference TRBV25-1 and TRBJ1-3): EADIYQTPRYLVIGTGKKITLECSQTMGHDKMYWYQQDPGMELHLIHYSYGVNSTEKGDLSSESTVSRIRTEHFPLTLESARPSHTSQYLCASSGQASPANTIYFGEGSWLTVV.